This T cell receptor beta chain was captured in a study of Graves' ophthalmopathy and Graves' hyperthyroidism (dated by TCRdb to 2017 to 2018). Some background on the complete study: Peripheral blood samples were taken at the time of initial diagnosis, before any treatment was given. The study used TCR beta repertoire signatures to distinguish Graves' ophthalmopathy from Graves' hyperthyroidism and to predict progression to ophthalmopathy. In total, 120 to 150 blood samples were TCR-sequenced: around 42 ophthalmopathy, roughly 80 hyperthyroidism and roughly 17 hyperthyroidism-to-ophthalmopathy patients. A discovery set of 100 patients (more than 40 ophthalmopathy, about 58 stable hyperthyroidism) was enrolled to explore V-J signatures distinguishing ophthalmopathy from hyperthyroidism. An independent validation cohort was composed of about 20 hyperthyroidism patients and 17 patients who later progressed from hyperthyroidism to ophthalmopathy. In roughly 6 hyperthyroidism patients, the T-cell repertoire of thyroid tissue was compared with the T-cell repertoire of blood. Following sampling, methimazole starting at 30 mg daily was administered to hyperthyroidism patients, and high-dose intravenous methylprednisolone was administered to ophthalmopathy patients. The 75 to 100 discovery patients were randomly split 7:3 into training and test sets.

A patient counted as having stable hyperthyroidism if there was no progression to ophthalmopathy within 18 months of follow-up. The hyperthyroidism patients were 18 to 65 years old and newly diagnosed, with a disease duration of less than 2 months. Patients were excluded if they had other autoimmune diseases, uncontrolled infections, pregnancy or lactation. Diagnosis was based on clinical symptoms, serum thyroxine, TRAb, thyroid ultrasound and orbital computed tomography. Using Ficoll-Paque density gradient centrifugation, PBMCs were isolated from less than 11 ml of fresh peripheral blood. Total RNA was extracted using Trizol reagent, and RNA quality was checked on an Agilent 2100 Bioanalyzer. TCR beta CDR3 regions were amplified from RNA transcripts for repertoire sequencing. HTBI primers and the Qiagen OneStep RT-PCR kit were used in a first-round RT-PCR, which was followed by a second-round multiplex PCR, size selection and purification. Libraries were sequenced paired-end with 100 bp reads on an Illumina HiSeq2000. Per the authors' processing: SOAPnuke was used for read processing, and reads with adapters, uncalled bases, a mean Phred below 15, or no exact constant-primer or identifier match were discarded. High-quality paired reads were merged with COPE v1.2.5. Each unique nucleotide sequence was treated as a clonotype, and MiTCR v1.1 was used to align the clonotypes to the IMGT TRB V, D and J references. The analysis was limited to V-J combinations with a frequency above 0.0001, which together covered 99% to 99.2% of the repertoires. A TCR clonal expansion and chaos score per V-J combination was defined as the ratio of F50 clonal expansion to chaos observed in the TCRdist matrix. Features were reduced by Welch's t-statistics and random forest to approximately 12 V-J combinations, which fed a naive Bayes classifier. The similarity between thyroid and blood repertoires was quantified using the Morisita-Horn index. TCRdb passed the public sequencing reads through fastp at Q25 and MiXCR, retaining productive beta sequences. Each record represents a unique CDR3 protein, reported with the most common genes and DNA among its rows. None of the V and J calls come from the authors' own analysis; TCRdb made them. Within this sample are about 620,000 distinct CDR3 sequences, with 20% to 25% of them counted one time only. Roughly 6.9% of the sample rests with the top ten.

This clonotype was observed many times. It has no known antigen specificity. It has no much larger one-base neighbor in the sample; base qualities were not kept. Relative to germline, V is 6 bases shorter and J is 0 bases shorter, with 12 bases between their ends. Reading from cysteine to phenylalanine, the CDR3 counts 14 amino acids. Only the CDR3 DNA stays, 42 bases, in frame from base 1. What the study reported, not specific to this receptor: No statistical method was used to set the sample size in advance, and the investigators knew which group each participant was assigned to. Most of the expanded thyroid clonotypes with a frequency above 0.001 were also detected in blood, and it was suggested that the thyroid immune response may be reflected by blood repertoires. The 13-signature model separated ophthalmopathy from stable hyperthyroidism with 87.88% sensitivity and almost 84% specificity in cross-validation, and 80%/75% in the test set. In validation, the model predicted ophthalmopathy progression with 70.59% sensitivity and 72% to 80% specificity; 12 predicted patients were CT-confirmed with GO in a median of around 6 months.

The V and J genes are TRBV12-3 or TRBV12-4 and TRBJ2-7; the D gene identity is not certain. The TCR comes from a woman aged 18-29 years with stable Graves' hyperthyroidism. Some clones in this sample may be carry-over from other donors' samples. Donor details come from another sample of the same person, matched by shared clones. Sequencing was done on a sample of peripheral blood. The CDR3 region: CASSRRRSSYEQYF. Here is the DNA: TGTGCCAGCAGCCGGCGTAGGAGCTCCTACGAGCAGTACTTC.